The 17 T cell receptor beta chains presented below share a single source sample, sequenced in a study of blood T cell repertoires in COVID-19 (dated by TCRdb to 2019 to 2021). To prepare the library, the immunoSEQ multiplex PCR assay was applied. TCRdb carries this immuneACCESS record with in-frame sequences only. Its versions omit some clonotypes, under half of them owing to an unresolved V gene in the studies checked, with the rest unexplained. The sample table lists about 670,000 clones, about nine tenths of them with a count of one. The ten largest clones capture roughly 0.26% of the sample. Sequences were obtained from peripheral blood. The source is a woman between 18 and 30 years old with acute or convalescent COVID-19.

The chain's CDR3 is CASSPRREPNEQFF. The CDR3 region has the DNA TGTGCCAGTAGTCCCAGGAGGGAACCCAATGAGCAGTTCTTC. The J gene is TRBJ2-1, the V gene TRBV19; tentatively, D is TRBD2 (6 bases). The ends were cut back, 5 bases at V and 6 bases at J, with 14 bases in the middle. CDR1 and CDR2 (germline): LNHDA, SQIVND (reference sequence). The length of the CDR3 is 14 residues.

V usage is TRBV6-5 and J usage is TRBJ1-2, with D uncertain. The CDR3 has 11 amino acids. Trimming took 7 bases from V and 8 from J, leaving 11 bases between them. Germline lookup yields CDR1 MNHEY and CDR2 SVGAGI. The CDR3 DNA follows: TGTGCCAGCAATGTCGGTCCCGGCTACACCTTC. Its protein product is CASNVGPGYTF.

The rearrangement uses TRBV14 and TRBJ2-5; the D gene is possibly TRBD2 (6 bases). The CDR3 has 16 amino acids. Germline V gene lookup returns CDR1 SGHDN and CDR2 FVKESK. Trimming removed 4 bases from V and 8 bases from J, with 23 bases in between. The CDR3 spells CASSPEEGREKGTQYF. As DNA, the CDR3 is TGTGCCAGCAGCCCCGAGGAGGGCAGGGAGAAAGGAACCCAGTACTTC.

The genes are TRBV30 and TRBJ2-7; tentative D call: TRBD1 (5 bases). Trimming left V 4 bases short and J 0 bases short, with 16 bases between. The CDR3 totals 15 residues. CDR1 is GTSNPN, CDR2 SVGIG, per germline (reference sequence). The CDR3 DNA reads TGTGCCTGGACCCCCCATGCAGGGATCTCCTACGAGCAGTACTTC. Translating it yields CAWTPHAGISYEQYF.

This clone occurred once. The chain combines TRBV5-1 with TRBJ1-2; 7 nucleotides line up with TRBD1. Germline assignment: CDR1 SGHRS and CDR2 YFSETQ. The CDR3 length is 14 residues. The ends lost 1 base at V and 6 bases at J; junction bases unmatched: 6. DNA of the CDR3: TGCGCCAGCAGCTTGCGGCAGGGGGTTAATGGCTACACCTTC. This codes for CASSLRQGVNGYTF.

The count of this clone is one. The rearrangement uses TRBV9 and TRBJ2-3; 11 nucleotides match TRBD2. The CDR3 consists of 16 residues. Germline CDR1 reads SGDLS; CDR2 reads YYNGEE. V dropped 2 bases and J dropped 1; count of bases not matched to a gene: 3. The CDR3 DNA sequence: TGTGCCAGCAGCGTCCTACTAGCGGGGGGCACAGATACGCAGTATTTT. Its translation is CASSVLLAGGTDTQYF.

V gene TRBV4-2 combines with J gene TRBJ1-1; TRBD1 might be the D (6 bases). Germline V gene sequence: CDR1 LGHNA, CDR2 YNFKEQ. This CDR3 comprises 14 residues. With 8 bases removed from V and 1 base from J, the gap between germline ends came to 14 bases. The CDR3 here is CASDPGHQNTEAFF. The DNA of the CDR3 is TGTGCCAGCGATCCGGGACACCAGAACACTGAAGCTTTCTTT.

This clone was counted a few times. The chain combines TRBV9 with TRBJ1-2; D perhaps matches TRBD1 (5 bases). The CDR3 covers 16 residues. V lost 4 bases and J 3 bases, leaving 19 bases between the germline ends. The germline gives CDR1 SGDLS, CDR2 YYNGEE. The CDR3, as DNA: TGTGCCAGCAGCCCCCGGGGGGATGGGGAGGACTATGGCTACACCTTC. The encoded protein is CASSPRGDGEDYGYTF. Complete variable domain (other parts from reference TRBV9 and TRBJ1-2): DSGVTQTPKHLITATGQRVTLRCSPRSGDLSVYWYQQSLDQGLQFLIQYYNGEERAKGNILERFSAQQFPDLHSELNLSSLELGDSALYFCASSPRGDGEDYGYTFGSGTRLTVV.

CDR3 protein: CASSESGEFGYGYTF. The CDR3 nucleotides read TGTGCCAGCAGTGAGTCGGGGGAATTTGGCTATGGCTACACCTTC. V and J are TRBV6-1 and TRBJ1-2; D may be TRBD1 (5 bases). V was cut by 3 bases and J by 4 bases, with 15 bases left in between. This CDR3 region has 15 residues. Germline CDR1 and CDR2: MNHNS and SASEGT.

The rearrangement uses TRBV12-5 and TRBJ2-7; a possible D gene is TRBD2 (5 bases). Germline assignment: CDR1 LGHNT and CDR2 FRNRAP. V was shortened by 1 base and J by 10 bases, with 14 bases between the two germline ends. CDR3 length: 13 residues. The CDR3 nucleotides read TGTGCTAGTGGTTTGGCCAGTAGCGACCCACAGTACTTC. This gives the protein CASGLASSDPQYF. Full variable domain (outside the CDR3, taken from reference TRBV12-5 and TRBJ2-7): DARVTQTPRHKVTEMGQEVTMRCQPILGHNTVFWYRQTMMQGLELLAYFRNRAPLDDSGMPKDRFSAEMPDATLATLKIQPSEPRDSAVYFCASGLASSDPQYFGPGTRLTVT.

The chain has TRBV6-2 or TRBV6-3 and TRBJ2-7, with 9 bases that match TRBD1. The germline gives CDR1 MNHEY, CDR2 SVGEGT. J gave up 3 bases and V 2 bases, and 5 bases lay outside the gene matches. CDR3 length: 15 residues. The CDR3 is CASSYVGTGSYEQYF. DNA for the CDR3: TGTGCCAGCAGTTACGTCGGGACAGGGAGCTACGAGCAGTACTTC.

V gene TRBV29-1 combines with J gene TRBJ1-2, with 7 positions matching TRBD1. The junction had 8 bases not matched to a gene; V was cut back by 2 bases and J by 5 bases. In germline, CDR1 is SQVTM, CDR2 ANQGSEA. This CDR3 comprises 14 residues. Here the CDR3 reads CSVESDRSGYGYTF. The CDR3 DNA reads TGCAGCGTTGAATCGGACAGGTCCGGATATGGCTACACCTTC.

The chain couples TRBV6-4 to TRBJ1-2; D not certain. V was trimmed by 0 bases and J by 4 bases, leaving 12 bases between them. Germline values: CDR1 MRHNA, CDR2 SNTAGT. This CDR3 has 15 residues. CDR3 DNA: TGTGCCAGCAGTGACTCACCAGGCGTGATCTATGGCTACACCTTC. Its translation is CASSDSPGVIYGYTF.

The rearrangement uses TRBV7-9 and TRBJ1-2, with TRBD1 as a possible D gene (6 bases). This CDR3 has 13 amino acids. Trimming took off 11 bases at V and 4 bases at J, with 17 bases between the two ends. Germline V lookup: CDR1 SEHNR, CDR2 FQNEAQ (reference sequence). CDR3 nucleotide sequence: TGTGCCGTCCCGGGACACGAAACCTATGGCTACACCTTC. This gives the protein CAVPGHETYGYTF.

This chain connects TRBV14 to TRBJ2-2, with a possible D match to TRBD1 (6 bases). The CDR3 has 15 residues. CDR1 is SGHDN, CDR2 FVKESK, per germline. The V end lost 3 bases, the J end lost 1 base, and 9 bases lay between the germline ends. DNA of the CDR3: TGTGCCAGCAGCCACTCGACAGGGAACACCGGGGAGCTGTTTTTT. This sequence encodes CASSHSTGNTGELFF. The full variable domain, its missing parts supplied by reference TRBV14 and TRBJ2-2, is EAGVTQFPSHSVIEKGQTVTLRCDPISGHDNLYWYRRVMGKEIKFLLHFVKESKQDESGMPNNRFLAERTGGTYSTLKVQPAELEDSGVYFCASSHSTGNTGELFFGEGSRLTVL.

The V and J genes are TRBV11-3 and TRBJ1-1; D remains unclear. CDR3 length: 16 amino acids. V lost 0 bases and J lost 1, with 12 bases in between. Germline CDR1 SGHNT, CDR2 YENEEA. CDR3 residues: CASSLEVRAANTEAFF. Here the CDR3 DNA reads TGTGCCAGCAGCTTAGAGGTGAGGGCAGCGAACACTGAAGCTTTCTTT.

The chain couples TRBV4-2 to TRBJ1-4; D is undetermined. Germline V gives CDR1 LGHNA, CDR2 YNFKEQ. V was trimmed by 3 bases and J by 4 bases, leaving 18 bases between them. The CDR3 totals 17 residues. The CDR3 here is CASSHSRGRRVNEKLFF. CDR3 sequence (DNA): TGTGCCAGCAGCCATTCTCGAGGGAGAAGGGTTAATGAAAAACTGTTTTTT.